This T cell receptor (beta chain) derives from a study of shared clonotypes between healthy human individuals (dated by TCRdb to the early 2020s). Turning to the overall study: Three men and two women, aged 18 to 49 years, made up the cohort. Per donor, three plates each were used for CD4 naive and CD4 memory, two for CD8 naive, and one for CD8 memory. Blood TCR repertoires of roughly five healthy adults were deeply sequenced to estimate repertoire size and the extent of clonotype sharing between individuals. Libraries were prepared and TCR repertoires were sequenced by different laboratories using diverse techniques, in order to increase sequencing depth and limit assay-specific biases. Leukapheresis yielded between about 0.85 and 9 billion PBMCs per donor. The paper as a whole reports these results and caveats: When a few donors were compared, the shared fraction of clonotypes was about 5.4% for naive CD4, about 4% for naive CD8, 2.3% for memory CD4, and 0.35% to 0.5% for memory CD8. Even with the large sequencing depth, rarefaction of the sorted-subset datasets indicated that sequencing was incomplete. Based on pairwise subsampling, the degree of clonotype sharing among donors was expected to be affected by sequencing depth. Because the study included a small number of donors, the genetic and exposure-history diversity represented was limited. Naive subsets generally had larger estimated clonotype richness than memory subsets. Sampling was restricted to blood, and TCR repertoires in tissues likely differ from the TCR repertoires found in blood. Compared with non-shared clonotypes, clonotypes shared by all four sorted-subset donors had higher generation probabilities.

Using the deep immunoSEQ assay, TCR CDR3 regions were amplified from genomic DNA by multiplex PCR. Extracted genomic DNA from each cell subset was distributed evenly across all wells of several immunoSEQ 96-well plates, and each plate was treated as a replicate. Each replicate PCR for sorted subsets received about 0.2 ug genomic DNA, equal to 28,000 or so T cell genomes. Purified libraries were measured with a Qubit 3.0 fluorometer, size-checked on a Bioanalyzer 2100, and measured again with the KAPA Library Quantification kit. Every immunoSEQ 96-well plate was sequenced on a dedicated single-read 150-cycle Illumina NextSeq 550 flow cell. On the study's bioinformatics: Because only junctional sequences without quality scores were contained in the immunoSEQ output, filtering matching that applied to full-length reads could not be performed. Sequences were annotated with PyIR, a Python wrapper for IgBLAST v1.9, and V/J genes and CDR3 were assigned using IMGT germline references. Reads with weak V/J assignments (E-value above 1e-6), missing CDR3, stop codons, out-of-frame junctions, or ambiguous translated residues were removed. A V3J clonotype was defined by an identical inferred V gene, J gene, and CDR3 amino acid sequence. The percentage overlap between two repertoires was calculated by dividing the number of shared unique clonotypes by the size of the smaller repertoire. Three approaches were used to assess repertoire richness: RTK rarefaction, the Chao1 estimator, and Recon v2.1 estimates of unobserved clonotypes. For all TCRbeta clonotypes obtained by the gDNA method from a few donors, generation probabilities were computed with OLGA. TCRdb obtained this table from immuneACCESS and retained in-frame rearrangements with V and J assigned. These tables miss some clones; where compared with another copy, unresolved V genes account for less than half of the shortfall, and the remainder is unexplained. The V and J calls and the clone size are those of that table, but D and trimming were determined from the DNA. Present in this sample are about 2,100,000 clones, roughly 91% of which were seen just once. The biggest ten clones account for more than 1.5% of the sample.

In regard to this clone: It lacks a known antigen. Base qualities are not provided; no much larger clone lies one nucleotide away.

The CDR3 has 12 amino acids, counting the end cysteine and phenylalanine. Only the CDR3 region is kept as DNA, spanning 36 bases read in frame from base 1. From a lookup of the germline V gene (reference sequence), CDR1 and CDR2 are MNHNY and SVGAGI. V and J lose 3 bases and 6 bases, and a span of 9 bases separates them. CD8 naive samples were CD45RO-negative cells positively selected for CCR7, giving a CD45RA+CCR7+ population that excluded TemRA cells. Donors were healthy HIV-negative adults with no recently reported acute infections or vaccinations. Every donor was a Caucasian adult residing in Nashville, Tennessee, USA. Blood was obtained by leukapheresis, after which PBMCs were separated by Ficoll-Histopaque density gradient centrifugation and cryopreserved in liquid nitrogen vapor phase. Analytical flow cytometry was used to check the purity and quantity of each magnetically sorted T cell population. Genomic DNA was isolated from every sorted fraction and measured by UV absorbance on a Nanodrop 2000c.

The rearrangement joined TRBV6-6 to TRBJ2-7; matching of 5 bases hints at TRBD1 as the D gene. Sequenced material: naive CD8+ T cells from PBMCs. Per the publication, the cell subset or site label means: CD45RA+CCR7+. The sequence was obtained from a man between 18 and 29 years old in good health. Some clones in this sample may be carry-over from other donors' samples. The CDR3 reads as follows: CASSYLGVEQYF. The sequenced DNA is TGTGCCAGCAGTTATTTAGGGGTCGAGCAGTACTTC.